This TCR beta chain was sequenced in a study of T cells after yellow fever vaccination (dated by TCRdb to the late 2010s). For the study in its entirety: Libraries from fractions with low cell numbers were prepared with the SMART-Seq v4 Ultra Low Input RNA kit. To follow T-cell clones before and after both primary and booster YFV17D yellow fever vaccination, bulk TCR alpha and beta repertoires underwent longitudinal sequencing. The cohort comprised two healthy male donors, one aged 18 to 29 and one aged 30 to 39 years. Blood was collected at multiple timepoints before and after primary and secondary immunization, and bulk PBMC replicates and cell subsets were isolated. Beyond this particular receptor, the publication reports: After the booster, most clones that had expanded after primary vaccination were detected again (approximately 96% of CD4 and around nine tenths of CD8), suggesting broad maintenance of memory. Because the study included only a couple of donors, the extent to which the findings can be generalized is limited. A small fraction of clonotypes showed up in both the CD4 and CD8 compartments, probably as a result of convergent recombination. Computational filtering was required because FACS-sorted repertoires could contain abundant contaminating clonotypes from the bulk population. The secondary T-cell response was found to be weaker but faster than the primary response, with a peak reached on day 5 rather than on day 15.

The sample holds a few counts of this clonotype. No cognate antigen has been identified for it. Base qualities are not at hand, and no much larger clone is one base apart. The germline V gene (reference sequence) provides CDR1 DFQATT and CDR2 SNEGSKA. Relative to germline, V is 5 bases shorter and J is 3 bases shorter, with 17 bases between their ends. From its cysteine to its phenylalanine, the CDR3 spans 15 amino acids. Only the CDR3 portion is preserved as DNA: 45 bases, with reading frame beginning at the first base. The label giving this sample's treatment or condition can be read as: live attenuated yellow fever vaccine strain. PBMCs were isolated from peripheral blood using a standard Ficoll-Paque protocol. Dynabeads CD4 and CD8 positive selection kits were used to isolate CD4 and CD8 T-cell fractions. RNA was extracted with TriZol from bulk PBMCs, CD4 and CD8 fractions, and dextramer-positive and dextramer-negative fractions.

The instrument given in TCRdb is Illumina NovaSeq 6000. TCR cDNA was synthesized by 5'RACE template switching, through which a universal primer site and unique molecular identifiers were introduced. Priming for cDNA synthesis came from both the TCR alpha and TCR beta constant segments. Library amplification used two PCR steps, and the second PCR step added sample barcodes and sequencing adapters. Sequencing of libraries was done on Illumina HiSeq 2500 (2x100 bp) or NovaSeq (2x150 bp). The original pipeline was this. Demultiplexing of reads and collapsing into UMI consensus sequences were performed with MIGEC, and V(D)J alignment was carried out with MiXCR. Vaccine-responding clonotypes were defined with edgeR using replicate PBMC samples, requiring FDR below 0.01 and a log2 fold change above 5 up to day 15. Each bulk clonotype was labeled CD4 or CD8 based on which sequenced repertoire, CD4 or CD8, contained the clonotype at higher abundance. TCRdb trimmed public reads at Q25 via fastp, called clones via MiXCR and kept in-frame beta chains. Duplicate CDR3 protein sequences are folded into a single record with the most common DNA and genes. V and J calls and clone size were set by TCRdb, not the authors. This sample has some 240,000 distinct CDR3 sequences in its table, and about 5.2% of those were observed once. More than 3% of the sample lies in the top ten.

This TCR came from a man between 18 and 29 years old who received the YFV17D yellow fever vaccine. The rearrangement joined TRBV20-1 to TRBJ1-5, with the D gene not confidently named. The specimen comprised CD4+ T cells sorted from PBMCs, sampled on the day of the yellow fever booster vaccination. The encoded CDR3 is CSAAGKGPLNQPQHF. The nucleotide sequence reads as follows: TGCAGTGCTGCGGGAAAAGGGCCGCTCAATCAGCCCCAGCATTTT.